The 24 T cell receptor beta chains listed next were all sequenced from one sample in a study of T cell responses to AZD1222 COVID-19 vaccine. Data came from immunoSEQ multiplex PCR; TCRdb stores just in-frame clones and leaves some out. The profile shows 120,000 or so clones, roughly nine tenths of them singletons. The sequencing here drew on peripheral blood, taken on day 0 of AZD1222 vaccination. The receptors shown here come from an adult in good health.

The genes are TRBV5-8 and TRBJ2-4; 8 positions match TRBD1. The ends lost 4 bases at V and 7 bases at J; junction bases unmatched: 13. CDR3 size: 16 residues. CDR1 and CDR2 from the germline V gene are SGHTS and YDEGEE. The CDR3, as DNA: TGTGCCAGCAGCATACCTGGACAGGGAGGTTTGAACATTCAGTACTTC. It encodes CASSIPGQGGLNIQYF.

This chain links TRBV5-1 with TRBJ2-1; possibly TRBD2 for D (5 bases). Deletions cut 0 bases from V and 7 bases from J, with 14 bases between. This CDR3 spans 15 amino acids. The V gene's germline CDR1 is SGHRS and CDR2 YFSETQ. Here the CDR3 reads CASSLERGAENEQFF. The CDR3 DNA reads TGCGCCAGCAGCTTGGAACGAGGAGCGGAGAATGAGCAGTTCTTC.

This chain connects TRBV2 to TRBJ1-1; D call uncertain. The CDR3 consists of 13 residues. Per germline, CDR1 SNHLY and CDR2 FYNNEI. V was trimmed by 8 bases and J by 3 bases, leaving 13 bases between them. The CDR3 sequence is CASGVKTYTEAFF. The CDR3 DNA reads TGTGCCAGCGGGGTCAAGACCTACACTGAAGCTTTCTTT.

This clone was seen ten or more times. Here the CDR3 DNA reads TGTGCCAGCAGCTCCCCAGGGATCCCCTACGAGCAGTACTTC. Translated: CASSSPGIPYEQYF. The J gene is TRBJ2-7, the V gene TRBV5-6; weak D call: TRBD1 (5 bases). V lost 3 bases and J lost 2, with 12 bases in between. The CDR3 length is 14 residues. The germline gives CDR1 SGHDT, CDR2 YYEEEE.

This clone was seen a handful of times. The chain joins TRBV10-1 to TRBJ2-7; TRBD1 matches at 8 bases. The CDR3 runs 14 residues. Losses at the gene ends were 3 bases for V and 3 bases for J; bases not matched to a gene: 4. Germline loops: CDR1 WNHNN, CDR2 SYGVQD (reference sequence). CDR3 sequence (DNA): TGCGCCAGCAGTGATTCCGGGACAGGCTACGAGCAGTACTTC. Translated, it gives CASSDSGTGYEQYF.

The rearrangement links TRBV7-2 to TRBJ2-1; no definite D call. V lost 3 bases and J 3 bases, leaving 12 bases between the germline ends. The V gene's germline CDR1 is SGHTA and CDR2 FQGNSA. CDR3 size: 15 residues. CDR3 in amino acids: CASSFSPSGYNEQFF. For the CDR3, the DNA is TGTGCCAGCAGCTTTAGTCCAAGTGGCTACAATGAGCAGTTCTTC.

The chain uses TRBV30 and TRBJ1-5; D remains ambiguous. The CDR3 runs to 13 residues. Germline V CDR1 and CDR2: GTSNPN, SVGIG (reference sequence). V dropped 0 bases and J dropped 7 bases, with 10 bases sitting between them. This CDR3 is CAWSVHLYQPQHF. The CDR3 bases are TGTGCCTGGAGTGTACATTTATACCAGCCCCAGCATTTT.

The J gene is TRBJ1-2, the V gene TRBV6-5, with D possibly being TRBD1 (6 bases). V lost 8 bases and J 2 bases, leaving 12 bases between the germline ends. From germline, CDR1 is MNHEY and CDR2 SVGAGI. This CDR3 is built from 13 residues. This chain's CDR3 is CASRGDKNYGYTF. CDR3 bases: TGTGCCAGCCGAGGGGACAAGAACTATGGCTACACCTTC.

This clone has only one observation. The chain links TRBV11-2 to TRBJ1-2, with 9 bases matching TRBD1. Looked up from germline, CDR1 is SGHAT and CDR2 is FQNNGV. J was trimmed by 8 bases and V by 5 bases; bases with no gene match: 18. This CDR3 region has 17 residues. Written as DNA, the CDR3 is TGTGCCAGCAGCGCAGACAGGAATGGACAGGGGTTGGAGGGCTACACCTTC. Encoded protein: CASSADRNGQGLEGYTF. Full variable domain (outside the CDR3, taken from reference TRBV11-2 and TRBJ1-2): EAGVAQSPRYKIIEKRQSVAFWCNPISGHATLYWYQQILGQGPKLLIQFQNNGVVDDSQLPKDRFSAERLKGVDSTLKIQPAKLEDSAVYLCASSADRNGQGLEGYTFGSGTRLTVV.

This chain links TRBV25-1 with TRBJ1-5; 12 bases match TRBD1. Germline CDR1 reads MGHDK; CDR2 reads SYGVNS. With 6 bases clipped from V and 0 bases from J, the junction kept 6 bases outside the gene matches. The CDR3 runs to 17 residues. The CDR3 sequence is CASRGPGQGASNQPQHF. The CDR3, as DNA: TGTGCCAGCAGGGGGCCGGGACAGGGGGCTAGCAATCAGCCCCAGCATTTT.

V and J are TRBV7-6 and TRBJ2-7; 10 bases are shared with TRBD2. CDR1 SGHVS and CDR2 FNYEAQ come from the germline V gene. After removal of 2 bases from V and 0 bases from J, the junction contained 1 base not matched to a gene. The CDR3 is made up of 15 amino acids. The CDR3 reads CASSLTSGNSYEQYF. Written as DNA, the CDR3 is TGTGCCAGCAGCTTAACTAGCGGGAACTCCTACGAGCAGTACTTC.

The genes are TRBV2 and TRBJ1-1, with no clear D. V lost 8 bases and J 2 bases, leaving 12 bases between the germline ends. The germline CDR1 and CDR2 sequences are SNHLY and FYNNEI. This CDR3 comprises 13 residues. The CDR3: CASLQSLNTEAFF. The CDR3 DNA follows: TGTGCCAGCCTCCAGTCGCTAAACACTGAAGCTTTCTTT.

The rearrangement joins TRBV30 to TRBJ1-5; no firm D call. There are 14 residues in the CDR3. V was clipped by 4 bases and J by 0 bases, with 10 bases between them. CDR1 GTSNPN and CDR2 SVGIG come from the germline V gene (reference sequence). CDR3 sequence (DNA): TGTGCCTGGAATGCAGGTTATAGCAATCAGCCCCAGCATTTT. It is translated as CAWNAGYSNQPQHF.

The chain links TRBV24-1 to TRBJ2-1; 15 bases align to TRBD2. The germline gives CDR1 KGHDR, CDR2 SFDVKD. This CDR3 is 15 amino acids long. The ends lost 5 bases at V and 8 bases at J; junction bases unmatched: 3. The CDR3 loop is CATSGGLAGGDEQFF. CDR3 DNA: TGTGCCACCAGTGGCGGACTAGCGGGAGGGGATGAGCAGTTCTTC.

The J gene is TRBJ2-2, the V gene TRBV10-3; 11 bases match TRBD1. From germline, CDR1 is ENHRY and CDR2 SYGVKD. The V gene end was trimmed by 2 bases and the J gene end by 4 bases; junction bases not matched to a gene: 0. CDR3 length equals 15 residues. In DNA form, the CDR3 reads TGTGCCATCAGTGAGGGACAGGGGGCCACCGGGGAGCTGTTTTTT. This codes for CAISEGQGATGELFF.

This chain joins TRBV6-5 and TRBJ1-1, with D perhaps matching TRBD1 (6 bases). The germline V and J ends were trimmed by 1 base and 0 bases, with 12 bases remaining between them. Per the germline V gene, CDR1 is MNHEY and CDR2 is SVGAGI. This CDR3 has 16 amino acids. The CDR3, as DNA: TGTGCCAGCAGTTACTTCCGACAGGATATGAACACTGAAGCTTTCTTT. This gives the protein CASSYFRQDMNTEAFF.

V usage is TRBV6-5 and J usage is TRBJ1-1; D unclear. CDR3 length: 13 residues. CDR1 MNHEY and CDR2 SVGAGI come from the germline V gene. V was trimmed by 2 bases and J by 3 bases, leaving 7 bases between them. CDR3 coding DNA: TGTGCCAGCAGTTACGAGGGATACACTGAAGCTTTCTTT. Its translation: CASSYEGYTEAFF.

The chain uses TRBV6-2 or TRBV6-3 and TRBJ2-7; TRBD1 matches at 9 bases. With V trimmed by 5 bases and J by 3 bases, 11 bases remained unmatched. This CDR3 region has 16 residues. CDR1 is MNHEY and CDR2 is SVGEGT in the germline V gene. The CDR3 DNA sequence: TGTGCCAGCAGTGTACGACCGGGACAGGGAAACTACGAGCAGTACTTC. Its protein product is CASSVRPGQGNYEQYF.

The V and J genes are TRBV6-5 and TRBJ1-6; D not resolved. Trimming left V 6 bases short and J 0 bases short, with 6 bases between. The CDR3 loop spans 14 amino acids. Per the germline V gene, CDR1 is MNHEY and CDR2 is SVGAGI. The chain's CDR3 is CASSPSSYNSPLHF. CDR3 bases: TGTGCCAGCAGCCCCAGCTCCTATAATTCACCCCTCCACTTT.

The V call is TRBV27, the J call TRBJ1-3, with a possible D match to TRBD1 (6 bases). Germline V CDR1 and CDR2: MNHEY, SMNVEV (reference sequence). The CDR3 is made up of 18 amino acids. V lost 1 base and J 3 bases, leaving 19 bases between the germline ends. The CDR3 region is CASSLYFGQGPGGNTIYF. The CDR3 region has the DNA TGTGCCAGCAGTTTATACTTTGGCCAGGGGCCGGGTGGAAACACCATATATTTT.

This clone has only one observation. The rearrangement joins TRBV19 to TRBJ1-2; tentatively, D is TRBD1 (5 bases). CDR3 length: 14 residues. The germline V gene has CDR1 LNHDA and CDR2 SQIVND (reference sequence). V was trimmed by 3 bases and J by 7 bases, leaving 15 bases between them. CDR3 region: CASSILGVGLGYTF. The CDR3 nucleotides read TGTGCCAGTAGTATCCTAGGGGTAGGCCTTGGCTACACCTTC.

The chain joins TRBV5-1 to TRBJ2-7; 9 nucleotides match TRBD1. Germline CDR1 and CDR2: SGHRS and YFSETQ. The CDR3 sequence is 15 residues long. With V trimmed by 5 bases and J by 3 bases, 9 bases remained unmatched. CDR3: CASRLYGTGFYEQYF. In DNA, the CDR3 is TGCGCCAGCAGACTTTACGGGACAGGGTTCTACGAGCAGTACTTC.

This clone occurred once. V and J are TRBV9 and TRBJ2-5, with D perhaps TRBD1 (5 bases). The germline CDR1 and CDR2 sequences are SGDLS and YYNGEE. V lost 2 bases and J lost 7, with 12 bases in between. The CDR3 contains 13 residues. The CDR3 loop is CASSVDREGTQYF. CDR3 nucleotide sequence: TGTGCCAGCAGCGTCGACAGAGAAGGGACCCAGTACTTC. Looking up the rest from reference TRBV9 and TRBJ2-5 gives the full variable domain: DSGVTQTPKHLITATGQRVTLRCSPRSGDLSVYWYQQSLDQGLQFLIQYYNGEERAKGNILERFSAQQFPDLHSELNLSSLELGDSALYFCASSVDREGTQYFGPGTRLLVL.

The genes are TRBV30 and TRBJ2-3; D is uncertain. Trimming removed 2 bases at V and 0 bases at J, with 12 bases between. The V gene's germline CDR1 is GTSNPN and CDR2 SVGIG (reference sequence). This CDR3 spans 15 amino acids. CDR3 in DNA: TGTGCCTGGAGTAAAGTTGTCGCTAGCACAGATACGCAGTATTTT. Translated, it gives CAWSKVVASTDTQYF. The full variable domain, with the rest looked up from reference TRBV30 and TRBJ2-3, is SQTIHQWPATLVQPVGSPLSLECTVEGTSNPNLYWYRQAAGRGLQLLFYSVGIGQISSEVPQNLSASRPQDRQFILSSKKLLLSDSGFYLCAWSKVVASTDTQYFGPGTRLTVL.